This is a list of T cell receptor beta chains from one sample in a study of blood T cell repertoires in COVID-19. Method: immunoSEQ multiplex PCR; TCRdb's copy keeps in-frame clones and lacks some. The table lists a few hundred thousand clones, more than 65% of them singletons. The sample taken for sequencing was PBMCs or T cells enriched from blood (not recorded which). These receptors all stem from a man aged 50 to 59 who had recovered from COVID-19. Each CDR3 is given with its conserved first and last residue. The D gene is left open where the match is weak. Size tells how often a clone was seen (once, few, many) or the class of an expanded clone, and some rows leave it out.

.,TRBJ1-5,once,TRBV7-9,TGTGCCAGCAGTAGAGGCGGAAGGAGCAATCAGCCCCAGCATTTT,CASSRGGRSNQPQHF
TRBD2,TRBJ2-1,.,TRBV10-3,TGTGCCATCAGTGACCCCCCTCTAGCGGGGGACAATGAGCAGTTCTTC,CAISDPPLAGDNEQFF
.,TRBJ1-1,many,TRBV7-9,TGTGCCAGCAGCGCCCCTAGGAGCGCTGAAGCTTTCTTT,CASSAPRSAEAFF
TRBD1,TRBJ2-7,.,TRBV24-1,TGTGCCACCTCCCCGGGCAGGGGGACCTACGAGCAGTACTTC,CATSPGRGTYEQYF
TRBD1,TRBJ2-5,.,TRBV20-1,TGCAGTGCTAGTATCGGGGACAGCTGGCAAGAGACCCAGTACTTC,CSASIGDSWQETQYF
.,TRBJ1-1,.,TRBV10-3,TGTGCCATCAAGGTTGACTGGAACACTGAAGCTTTCTTT,CAIKVDWNTEAFF
TRBD2,TRBJ2-1,few,TRBV9,TGTGCCAGCAGCCCTAGACTAGCGCTAAGCTCCTACAATGAGCAGTTCTTC,CASSPRLALSSYNEQFF
TRBD2,TRBJ2-7,.,TRBV24-1,TGTGCCACCGGGACTAGCGGAACCTACGAGCAGTACTTC,CATGTSGTYEQYF
.,TRBJ1-2,.,TRBV7-9,TGTGCCAGCAGCTTAGGGCACAGGGCGGACCATGGCTACACCTTC,CASSLGHRADHGYTF
TRBD2,TRBJ2-6,.,TRBV15,TGTGCCACCAGCAGAGATGGGACTAGCGGCTACGTCCTGACTTTC,CATSRDGTSGYVLTF
TRBD2,TRBJ2-5,.,TRBV13,TGTGCCAGCAGCTTAGGAGGGACTAGTCGTGAGACCCAGTACTTC,CASSLGGTSRETQYF
.,TRBJ1-2,.,TRBV5-1,TGCGCCAGCAGCTTGTATACAGGGACCTATGGCTACACCTTC,CASSLYTGTYGYTF
.,TRBJ1-2,.,TRBV7-2,TGTGCCAGCAGCACATCCCCCGGAGGGCCCGATGGCTACACCTTC,CASSTSPGGPDGYTF
TRBD2,TRBJ2-5,few,TRBV10-2,TGCGCCAGCAGACCCGGGACTATCCAAGAGACCCAGTACTTC,CASRPGTIQETQYF
.,TRBJ2-7,.,TRBV5-1,TGCGCCAGCAGCCTCCTAGACGGATCCTACGAGCAGTACTTC,CASSLLDGSYEQYF
TRBD2,TRBJ2-5,.,TRBV11-2,TGTGCCAGCAGCTTAGGGACTAGCGGGGGGTTCCAAGAGACCCAGTACTTC,CASSLGTSGGFQETQYF
.,TRBJ2-3,.,TRBV7-9,TGTGCCAGCAGCCAGCCAGAGGGGGTCACAGATACGCAGTATTTT,CASSQPEGVTDTQYF
TRBD1,TRBJ2-7,.,TRBV5-1,TGCGCCAGCAGCTTGGCCGGGACAGGGATAAACGAGCAGTACTTC,CASSLAGTGINEQYF
TRBD1,TRBJ1-6,.,TRBV7-2,TGTGCCAGCAGCTTAGGGGGGACAGGGACTTCACCCCTCCACTTT,CASSLGGTGTSPLHF
.,TRBJ1-1,.,TRBV21-1,TGTGCCAGCAGCGGGGGGACCCCACGGGACACTGAAGCTTTCTTT,CASSGGTPRDTEAFF
TRBD1,TRBJ1-2,.,TRBV3-1/TRBV3-2,TGTGCCAGCAGCCAAGATGGAGGGGGCCGGGGCTACACCTTC,CASSQDGGGRGYTF
.,TRBJ2-7,.,TRBV7-9,TGTGCCAGCAGCGCCTTTCTGGGGGCGAAGACATACGAGCAGTACTTC,CASSAFLGAKTYEQYF
TRBD1,TRBJ1-6,.,TRBV14,TGTGCCAGCCGACAGGGGAATTCACCCCTCCACTTT,CASRQGNSPLHF
TRBD1,TRBJ2-5,.,TRBV2,TGTGCCAGTCGGGACAGTCCAGGGGAGACCCAGTACTTC,CASRDSPGETQYF
TRBD1,TRBJ1-5,.,TRBV19,TGTGCCAGTAGTATAGGCGGCAGGGGGGGCAATCAGCCCCAGCATTTT,CASSIGGRGGNQPQHF
.,TRBJ1-5,.,TRBV19,TGTGCCAGTAGTACACACAGACAGCTGTATAGCAATCAGCCCCAGCATTTT,CASSTHRQLYSNQPQHF
TRBD2,TRBJ2-1,.,TRBV9,TGTGCCAGCAGTCCTCACCCTACGTTTAGCGGGGGGATCCTCGGGGAGCAGTTCTTC,CASSPHPTFSGGILGEQFF
.,TRBJ2-7,.,TRBV5-1,TGCGCCAGCAGCTTAGGCGGGATTGCCTACGAGCAGTACTTC,CASSLGGIAYEQYF
.,TRBJ2-5,.,TRBV4-2,TGTGCCAGCAGCCAAGATACGGCAGCGGAGGAGACCCAGTACTTC,CASSQDTAAEETQYF
TRBD1,TRBJ1-2,.,TRBV5-6,TGTGCCAGCAGCTTGTCGACAGGGGGACGCTATGGCTACACCTTC,CASSLSTGGRYGYTF
.,TRBJ2-2,.,TRBV11-2,TGTGCCAGCAGCTTAGTCCAGGGTTATAAAACCGGGGAGCTGTTTTTT,CASSLVQGYKTGELFF
TRBD2,TRBJ2-2,.,TRBV19,TGTGCCAGTAGTATAAGACTAGCCCCCACCGGGGAGCTGTTTTTT,CASSIRLAPTGELFF
TRBD1,TRBJ2-7,.,TRBV14,TGTGCCAGCAGCCCCCACCGGACAGGGTCCAGAGAGCAGTACTTC,CASSPHRTGSREQYF
TRBD1,TRBJ2-1,few,TRBV25-1,TGTGCCAGCAGTGAAGGACAGGGTGGGTTCGATGAGCAGTTCTTC,CASSEGQGGFDEQFF
.,TRBJ1-5,.,TRBV2,TGTGCCAGCTTCGCAGGGTTCGACCAGCCCCAGCATTTT,CASFAGFDQPQHF
.,TRBJ1-1,once,TRBV29-1,TGCAGCGTTGCATCCGGGGGGCTGGTCACTGAAGCTTTCTTT,CSVASGGLVTEAFF
.,TRBJ1-2,.,TRBV20-1,TGCAGTGCTAGTCCCCCGGGACTAATCTATGGCTACACCTTC,CSASPPGLIYGYTF
.,TRBJ2-2,few,TRBV20-1,TGCAGTGCTCCATTTACCGGGGAGCTGTTTTTT,CSAPFTGELFF
.,TRBJ2-2,.,TRBV19,TGTGCCAGTAGTTTATTAGCTGCGAACACCGGGGAGCTGTTTTTT,CASSLLAANTGELFF
TRBD1,TRBJ1-2,.,TRBV11-2,TGTGCCAGCAGCCCCCAGGGGGGAAGCTATGGCTACACCTTC,CASSPQGGSYGYTF
TRBD2,TRBJ2-3,.,TRBV28,TGTGCCAGCAGTTTCCCTTTTTTAGCGGGAGGTGGAACAGATACGCAGTATTTT,CASSFPFLAGGGTDTQYF
TRBD1,TRBJ1-2,once,TRBV2,TGTGCCAGCCTGGGGGAGACAGGGAGTTTCGATGGCTACACCTTC,CASLGETGSFDGYTF
TRBD1,TRBJ1-4,.,TRBV10-3,TGCGCGACAGGGGTTAATGAAAAACTGTTTTTT,CATGVNEKLFF
TRBD2,TRBJ2-1,.,TRBV9,TGTGCCAGCAGCGCCGGGACTAGCGGCTACAATGAGCAGTTCTTC,CASSAGTSGYNEQFF
TRBD2,TRBJ2-3,.,TRBV7-7,TGTGCTAGCAGCCACCCGCGGGGGGGGCCTAGGGGGGCAGATACGCAGTATTTT,CASSHPRGGPRGADTQYF
.,TRBJ2-1,.,TRBV5-8,TGTGCCAGCAGCTTGGCTGTCTACAGGATTTCCCTAGAGAATGAGCAGTTCTTC,CASSLAVYRISLENEQFF
.,TRBJ2-1,many,TRBV5-1,TGCGCCAGCGCTGTGCAGGAAGGTGAGCAGTTCTTC,CASAVQEGEQFF
.,TRBJ1-2,.,TRBV6-5,TGTGCCAGCAGATCAGGGACACGGGATGGCTACACCTTC,CASRSGTRDGYTF
TRBD1,TRBJ1-2,.,TRBV5-1,TGCGCCAGCAGCTTGGTTAGTCGGGACAGGGCGATCTATGGCTACACCTTC,CASSLVSRDRAIYGYTF
.,TRBJ1-2,.,TRBV2,TGTGCCAGCATCGGGCAGGGGTATGGCTACACCTTC,CASIGQGYGYTF
.,TRBJ1-4,few,TRBV5-6,TGTGCCAGCAGCTTGGGGACAGAGGTTAATGAAAAACTGTTTTTT,CASSLGTEVNEKLFF
.,TRBJ1-2,.,TRBV27,TGTGCCAGCAGCCACCGTAGTCGCTATACCTACACCTTC,CASSHRSRYTYTF
.,TRBJ1-2,once,TRBV6-6,TGTGCCAGCAACCTAGGGGGTAACTATGGCTACACCTTC,CASNLGGNYGYTF
TRBD1,TRBJ1-6,.,TRBV6-1,TGTGCCAGCAGTGAATGGGGACAGTGGAGCTCCTATAATTCACCCCTCCACTTT,CASSEWGQWSSYNSPLHF
.,TRBJ1-1,.,TRBV3-1/TRBV3-2,TGTGCCAGCAGCCAGGGCCGGATAGTGGAAGCTTTCTTT,CASSQGRIVEAFF
TRBD2,TRBJ2-4,.,TRBV5-6,TGTGCCAGCAGCTTGTTAGGGGAGGGGGCCAAAAACATTCAGTACTTC,CASSLLGEGAKNIQYF
.,TRBJ1-1,.,TRBV3-1/TRBV3-2,TGTGCCAGCAGCCAAGGAACGGGATTTTTCGGTGAAGCTTTCTTT,CASSQGTGFFGEAFF
TRBD1,TRBJ1-5,.,TRBV7-9,TGTGCCAGCAGCGGGGGACAGGGTTATAGCAATCAGCCCCAGCATTTT,CASSGGQGYSNQPQHF
TRBD1,TRBJ1-2,few,TRBV6-1,TGTGCCAGCAGTGGATGGGACAGGGGCGAACTTTATGGCTACACCTTC,CASSGWDRGELYGYTF
.,TRBJ1-1,.,TRBV9,TGTGCCAGCAGCGTAGTCGTTGGCAACACTGAAGCTTTCTTT,CASSVVVGNTEAFF